These T cell receptor beta chains were read from a single sample in a study of T cells in Graves' hyperthyroidism and ophthalmopathy. TCRdb recomputed calls from the multiplex PCR reads with MiXCR, one row per CDR3 protein. Here the sample spans a few hundred thousand distinct CDR3 sequences, around 16% being singletons. The sample was blood. The receptor source for this set is a woman between 40 and 50 years old with Graves' ophthalmopathy. Both conserved end residues are part of each CDR3. A D gene is named only where the DNA matches it firmly. Clone size is not always given. Where it is, it says once, few, many or a class for expanded clones.

12,TRBJ2-4,NA,TRBV12-3/TRBV12-4,NA,CASSWGRNIQYF,TGTGCCAGCAGTTGGGGTAGGAACATTCAGTACTTC
14,TRBJ1-6,NA,TRBV2,few,CASNIQGGHSPLHF,TGTGCCAGCAATATTCAGGGAGGGCATTCACCCCTCCACTTT
16,TRBJ2-1,TRBD2,TRBV20-1,many,CSATWGGLRVSNEQFF,TGCAGTGCAACCTGGGGGGGATTGAGGGTTTCCAATGAGCAGTTCTTC
12,TRBJ2-7,TRBD1,TRBV12-3/TRBV12-4,few,CASGTGVDEQYF,TGTGCCAGCGGGACAGGGGTGGACGAGCAGTACTTC
13,TRBJ2-1,NA,TRBV6-1,NA,CASRSYSYNEQFF,TGTGCCAGCAGGTCGTATTCCTACAATGAGCAGTTCTTC
15,TRBJ2-5,TRBD2,TRBV11-2,many,CASSFGGRGQETQYF,TGTGCCAGCAGCTTTGGCGGGAGGGGGCAAGAGACCCAGTACTTC
15,TRBJ2-2,NA,TRBV20-1,few,CSARDVGGDSGELFF,TGCAGTGCTAGAGATGTGGGGGGTGACTCCGGGGAGCTGTTTTTT
15,TRBJ2-7,NA,TRBV20-1,NA,CSARSPGMGSYEQYF,TGCAGTGCTAGATCTCCCGGGATGGGCTCCTACGAGCAGTACTTC
15,TRBJ2-2,TRBD2,TRBV10-3,NA,CAISYASGGTGELFF,TGTGCCATCAGTTACGCTAGCGGGGGGACCGGGGAGCTGTTTTTT
11,TRBJ2-5,NA,TRBV3-1,many,CASSQTGSQYF,TGTGCCAGCAGCCAAACGGGGTCCCAGTACTTC
13,TRBJ1-5,NA,TRBV10-3,NA,CASQDAGNQPQHF,TGTGCCTCGCAGGACGCTGGGAATCAGCCCCAGCATTTT
17,TRBJ1-1,NA,TRBV30,once,CAWRPGPLGSGNTEAFF,TGTGCCTGGAGGCCGGGGCCTCTAGGGTCGGGGAACACTGAAGCTTTCTTT
16,TRBJ1-4,NA,TRBV3-1,few,CASSQEKSRIEEKLFF,TGTGCCAGCAGCCAAGAGAAGTCCCGAATTGAGGAAAAACTGTTTTTT
15,TRBJ1-1,NA,TRBV11-2,many,CASSLVGGARTEAFF,TGTGCCAGCAGCTTAGTTGGGGGGGCGCGGACTGAAGCTTTCTTT
15,TRBJ2-7,TRBD2,TRBV28,many,CASRKGLAVVYEQYF,TGTGCCAGCAGAAAGGGACTAGCGGTAGTCTACGAGCAGTACTTC
17,TRBJ2-7,TRBD1,TRBV6-2/TRBV6-3,NA,CASRRIWVWAGGQEQYF,TGTGCCAGCAGACGGATTTGGGTCTGGGCAGGGGGTCAGGAGCAGTACTTC
13,TRBJ2-7,TRBD2,TRBV20-1,few,CSARTSGRGEQYF,TGCAGTGCTCGGACTAGCGGGAGGGGCGAGCAGTACTTC
16,TRBJ2-7,NA,TRBV27,few,CASSSLFTGKSNEQYF,TGTGCCAGCAGTTCCCTCTTTACTGGTAAGAGTAACGAGCAGTACTTC
15,TRBJ1-1,NA,TRBV4-2,NA,CASSQDKGVTTEAFF,TGTGCCAGCAGCCAAGATAAAGGGGTGACCACTGAAGCTTTCTTT
16,TRBJ2-1,TRBD2,TRBV29-1,NA,CGAGRQGGLAAGEQFF,TGCGGCGCTGGGAGACAAGGGGGACTAGCCGCGGGTGAGCAGTTCTTC
14,TRBJ2-7,NA,TRBV19,NA,CASKVGTSSYEQYF,TGTGCCAGTAAAGTCGGGACGTCGTCCTACGAGCAGTACTTC
13,TRBJ2-3,NA,TRBV3-1,many,CASSQEWTDTQYF,TGTGCCAGCAGCCAAGAATGGACAGATACGCAGTATTTT
21,TRBJ2-1,TRBD2,TRBV11-2,many,CASSLDVTRGASLAGGPSQFF,TGTGCCAGCAGCTTAGATGTTACGCGGGGGGCTAGTCTAGCGGGAGGGCCCTCTCAGTTCTTC
16,TRBJ2-3,TRBD2,TRBV7-2,many,CASSSVAGEVTDTQYF,TGTGCCAGCAGCTCAGTGGCGGGAGAGGTTACAGATACGCAGTATTTT
15,TRBJ2-7,TRBD2,TRBV9,NA,CASSGGASGMGEQYF,TGTGCCAGCAGCGGAGGGGCTAGCGGGATGGGTGAGCAGTACTTC
15,TRBJ1-5,NA,TRBV3-1,many,CASSQDSTSNQPQHF,TGTGCCAGCAGCCAAGATTCCACAAGCAATCAGCCCCAGCATTTT
15,TRBJ2-3,NA,TRBV19,NA,CASRDHVGGVDTQYF,TGTGCCAGTAGAGACCACGTCGGGGGCGTAGATACGCAGTATTTT
10,TRBJ1-2,NA,TRBV12-5,NA,CASASYGYTF,TGTGCTAGTGCCTCATATGGCTACACCTTC
13,TRBJ1-1,TRBD1,TRBV20-1,many,CSARTGMYTEAFF,TGCAGTGCTAGGACAGGGATGTACACTGAAGCTTTCTTT
16,TRBJ2-7,TRBD1,TRBV2,many,CASSPWGGQGSYEQYF,TGTGCCAGCAGTCCCTGGGGGGGACAGGGAAGTTACGAGCAGTACTTC
12,TRBJ2-1,NA,TRBV4-1,NA,CASSQVDGKQFF,TGCGCCAGCAGCCAAGTAGATGGCAAGCAGTTCTTC
13,TRBJ2-7,TRBD1,TRBV20-1,NA,CSTPRQGNYEQYF,TGCAGTACCCCCCGACAGGGGAACTACGAGCAGTACTTC
15,TRBJ2-2,TRBD1,TRBV15,NA,CATSRGQGDTGELFF,TGTGCCACCAGCCGGGGACAGGGGGACACCGGGGAGCTGTTTTTT
15,TRBJ2-1,NA,TRBV12-3/TRBV12-4,NA,CASSSRTDSYNEQFF,TGTGCCAGCAGTAGCCGTACGGATTCCTACAATGAGCAGTTCTTC
15,TRBJ1-1,TRBD1,TRBV7-8,many,CASSLGQGIDTEAFF,TGTGCCAGCAGCTTAGGACAGGGGATAGACACTGAAGCTTTCTTT
16,TRBJ2-3,TRBD2,TRBV30,many,CAWTRGLAGVGDTQYF,TGTGCCTGGACCCGCGGTCTAGCGGGAGTGGGAGATACGCAGTATTTT
12,TRBJ2-5,NA,TRBV29-1,NA,CSVETNQETQYF,TGCAGCGTTGAAACAAACCAAGAGACCCAGTACTTC
17,TRBJ1-4,NA,TRBV28,NA,CASSPKPLWGTNEKLFF,TGTGCCAGCAGTCCCAAACCCCTCTGGGGGACTAATGAAAAACTGTTTTTT
14,TRBJ2-7,NA,TRBV7-3,NA,CASSLRDFNYEQYF,TGTGCCAGCAGCTTGAGGGACTTTAATTACGAGCAGTACTTC
15,TRBJ2-3,NA,TRBV5-1,many,CASSWGLPGGDTQYF,TGCGCCAGCAGCTGGGGACTTCCCGGGGGAGATACGCAGTATTTT
12,TRBJ2-2,NA,TRBV12-3/TRBV12-4,once,CASRPHSGELFF,TGTGCCAGCAGACCCCACTCCGGGGAGCTGTTTTTT
15,TRBJ2-7,NA,TRBV10-3,many,CAISEAHGSSYEQYF,TGTGCCATCAGTGAAGCCCACGGAAGCTCCTACGAGCAGTACTTC
16,TRBJ2-1,TRBD1,TRBV6-1,few,CASSRSDRGLLSGQFF,TGTGCCAGCAGTCGTTCGGACAGGGGTCTCTTGTCGGGGCAGTTCTTC